This TCR beta chain was captured in a study of PD-1 blockade in classical Hodgkin lymphoma. As for this clone: Its matching antigen is unknown.

Broader study findings: Whatever underlies the repertoire differences (possibly disease activity or prior therapy) remains undefined. In newly diagnosed patients, baseline TCR diversity was reportedly below that of healthy donors.

This CDR3 contains 14 residues. V was cut by 0 bases and J by 2 bases, with 9 bases left in between. Germline lookup yields CDR1 SGHDT and CDR2 YYEEEE. This sample's time point: newly diagnosed, previously untreated cHL patient sample. The authors purified CD4+ T cells from thawed PBMCs by magnetic negative selection. The study compared against PBMCs from newly diagnosed, untreated classical Hodgkin lymphoma. Sequencing used immunoSEQ multiplex PCR; TCRdb keeps in-frame clones, though not all of them. The sample carries 15,000 to 20,000 clones, over 80% recorded once. The sample consisted of CD4+ T cells from blood. The rearrangement uses TRBV5-6 and TRBJ2-7; TRBD2 is a possible D gene (5 bases). The clonotype originates from a human donor with classical Hodgkin lymphoma. The CDR3: CASSLAASTYEQYF. The CDR3 coding sequence is TGTGCCAGCAGCTTGGCGGCTAGCACCTACGAGCAGTACTTC.